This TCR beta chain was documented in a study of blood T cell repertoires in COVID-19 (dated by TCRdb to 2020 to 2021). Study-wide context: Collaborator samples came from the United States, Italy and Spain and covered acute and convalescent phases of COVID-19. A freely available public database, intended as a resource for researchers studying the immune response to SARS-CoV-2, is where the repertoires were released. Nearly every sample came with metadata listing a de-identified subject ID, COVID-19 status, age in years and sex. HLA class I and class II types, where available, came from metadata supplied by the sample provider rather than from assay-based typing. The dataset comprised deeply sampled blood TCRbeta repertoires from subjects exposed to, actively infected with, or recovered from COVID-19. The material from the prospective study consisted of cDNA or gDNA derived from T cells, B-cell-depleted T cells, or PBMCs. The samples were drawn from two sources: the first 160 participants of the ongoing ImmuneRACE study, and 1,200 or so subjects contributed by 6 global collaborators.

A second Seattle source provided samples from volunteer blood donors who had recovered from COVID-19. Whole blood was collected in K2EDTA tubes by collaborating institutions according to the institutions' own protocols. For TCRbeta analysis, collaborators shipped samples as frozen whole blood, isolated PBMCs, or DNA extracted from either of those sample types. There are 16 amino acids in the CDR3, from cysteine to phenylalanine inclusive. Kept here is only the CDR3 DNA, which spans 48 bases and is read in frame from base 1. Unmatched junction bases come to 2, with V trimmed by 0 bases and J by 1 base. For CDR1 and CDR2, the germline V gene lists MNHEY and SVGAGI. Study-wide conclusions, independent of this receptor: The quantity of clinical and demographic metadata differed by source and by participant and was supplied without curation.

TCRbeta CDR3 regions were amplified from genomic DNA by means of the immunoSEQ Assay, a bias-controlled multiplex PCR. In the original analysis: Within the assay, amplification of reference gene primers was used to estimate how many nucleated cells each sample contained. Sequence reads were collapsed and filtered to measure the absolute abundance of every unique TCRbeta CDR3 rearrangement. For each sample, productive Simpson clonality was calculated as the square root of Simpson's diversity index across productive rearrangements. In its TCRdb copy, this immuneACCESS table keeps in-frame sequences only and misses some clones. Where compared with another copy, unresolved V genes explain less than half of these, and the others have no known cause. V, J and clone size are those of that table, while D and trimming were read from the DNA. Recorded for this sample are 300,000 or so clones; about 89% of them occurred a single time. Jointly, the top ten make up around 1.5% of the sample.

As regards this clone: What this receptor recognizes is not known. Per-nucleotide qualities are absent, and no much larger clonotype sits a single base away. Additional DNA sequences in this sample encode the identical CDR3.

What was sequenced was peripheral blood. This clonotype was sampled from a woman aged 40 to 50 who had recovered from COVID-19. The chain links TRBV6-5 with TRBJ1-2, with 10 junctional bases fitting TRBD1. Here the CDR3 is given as CASSYSRTGGNYGYTF. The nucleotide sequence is TGTGCCAGCAGTTACTCCCGGACAGGGGGTAACTATGGCTACACCTTC.